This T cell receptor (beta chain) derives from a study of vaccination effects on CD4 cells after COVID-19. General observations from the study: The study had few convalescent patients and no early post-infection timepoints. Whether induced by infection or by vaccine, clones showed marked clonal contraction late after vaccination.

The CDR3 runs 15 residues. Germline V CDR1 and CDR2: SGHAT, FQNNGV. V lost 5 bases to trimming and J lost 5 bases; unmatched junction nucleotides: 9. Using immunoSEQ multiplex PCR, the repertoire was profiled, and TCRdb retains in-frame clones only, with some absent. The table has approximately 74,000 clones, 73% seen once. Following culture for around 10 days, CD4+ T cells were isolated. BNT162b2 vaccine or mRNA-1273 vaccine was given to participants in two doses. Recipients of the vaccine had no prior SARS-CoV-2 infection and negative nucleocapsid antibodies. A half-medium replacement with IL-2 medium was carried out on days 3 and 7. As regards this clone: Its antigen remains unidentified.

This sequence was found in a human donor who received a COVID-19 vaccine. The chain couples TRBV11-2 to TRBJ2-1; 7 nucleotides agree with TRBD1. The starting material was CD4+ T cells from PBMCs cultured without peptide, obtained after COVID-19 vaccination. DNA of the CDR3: TGTGCCAGCAGCGGTCTGGGACAGTTTAACAATGAGCAGTTCTTC. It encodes CASSGLGQFNNEQFF. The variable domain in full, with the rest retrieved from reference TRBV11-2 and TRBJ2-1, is EAGVAQSPRYKIIEKRQSVAFWCNPISGHATLYWYQQILGQGPKLLIQFQNNGVVDDSQLPKDRFSAERLKGVDSTLKIQPAKLEDSAVYLCASSGLGQFNNEQFFGPGTRLTVL.